This T cell receptor beta chain was captured by sequencing in a study of T cells in Graves' hyperthyroidism and ophthalmopathy. V trimming: 5 bases; J trimming: 11 bases; junction bases outside the gene matches: 13. The CDR3 contains 15 residues. CDR1 SGHTA and CDR2 FQGNSA come from the germline V gene. This clonotype was counted at least ten times. Using RNA transcripts as the source, TCR beta CDR3 regions were amplified. With the HTBI primer set, the TCR CDR3 went through a first round of RT-PCR. From the multiplex PCR reads, TCRdb called clonotypes with MiXCR, one entry per CDR3 protein. The repertoire holds 600,000 or so distinct CDR3 sequences, with approximately 44% as singletons.

The sequence derives from a woman under 30 with Graves' hyperthyroidism. The sequencing input was peripheral blood or thyroid tissue (not recorded which). The chain combines TRBV7-2 with TRBJ1-4, with 8 bases matching TRBD1. The DNA for the CDR3 is TGTGCCAGCAGCCACCCACGGACAGGGCTTGGTAAACTGTTTTTT. This translates into CASSHPRTGLGKLFF.